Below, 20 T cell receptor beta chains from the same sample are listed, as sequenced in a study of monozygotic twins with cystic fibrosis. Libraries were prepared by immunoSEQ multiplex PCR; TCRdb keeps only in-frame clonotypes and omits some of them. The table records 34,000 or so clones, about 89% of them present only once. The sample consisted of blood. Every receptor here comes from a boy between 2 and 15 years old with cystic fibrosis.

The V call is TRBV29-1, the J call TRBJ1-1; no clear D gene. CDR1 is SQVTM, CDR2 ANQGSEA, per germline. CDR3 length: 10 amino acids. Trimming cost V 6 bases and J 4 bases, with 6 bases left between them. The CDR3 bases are TGCAGCGTGGGTCTCACTGAAGCTTTCTTT. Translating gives CSVGLTEAFF.

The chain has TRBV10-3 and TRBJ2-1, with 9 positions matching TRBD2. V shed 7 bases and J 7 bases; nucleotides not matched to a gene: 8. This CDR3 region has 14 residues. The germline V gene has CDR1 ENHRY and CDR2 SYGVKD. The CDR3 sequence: CAIMLAGGLNEQFF. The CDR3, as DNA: TGTGCCATCATGCTGGCGGGGGGGCTGAATGAGCAGTTCTTC.

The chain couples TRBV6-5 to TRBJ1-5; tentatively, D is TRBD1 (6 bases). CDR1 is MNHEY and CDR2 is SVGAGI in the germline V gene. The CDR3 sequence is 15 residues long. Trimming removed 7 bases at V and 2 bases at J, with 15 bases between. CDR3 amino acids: CASKGSSGGNQPQHF. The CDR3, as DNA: TGTGCCAGCAAAGGGTCCTCAGGGGGCAATCAGCCCCAGCATTTT.

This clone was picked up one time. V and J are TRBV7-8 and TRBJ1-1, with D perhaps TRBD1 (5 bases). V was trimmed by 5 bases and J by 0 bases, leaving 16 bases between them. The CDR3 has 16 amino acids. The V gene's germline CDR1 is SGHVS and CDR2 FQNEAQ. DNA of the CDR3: TGTGCCAGCAGCACACATCAAGAGGGACTGAACACTGAAGCTTTCTTT. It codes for CASSTHQEGLNTEAFF.

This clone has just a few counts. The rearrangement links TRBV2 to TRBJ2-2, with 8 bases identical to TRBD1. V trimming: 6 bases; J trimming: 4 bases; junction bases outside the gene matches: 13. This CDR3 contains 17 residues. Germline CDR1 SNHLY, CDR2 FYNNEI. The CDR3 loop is CASSDPTLDRGTGELFF. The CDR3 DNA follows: TGTGCCAGCAGCGACCCGACTCTTGACAGGGGCACCGGGGAGCTGTTTTTT.

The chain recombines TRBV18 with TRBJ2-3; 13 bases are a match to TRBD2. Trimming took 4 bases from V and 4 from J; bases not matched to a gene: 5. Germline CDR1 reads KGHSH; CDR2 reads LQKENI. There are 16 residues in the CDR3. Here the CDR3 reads CASSLGLAGASDTQYF. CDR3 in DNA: TGTGCCAGCTCACTAGGACTAGCGGGGGCTTCAGATACGCAGTATTTT.

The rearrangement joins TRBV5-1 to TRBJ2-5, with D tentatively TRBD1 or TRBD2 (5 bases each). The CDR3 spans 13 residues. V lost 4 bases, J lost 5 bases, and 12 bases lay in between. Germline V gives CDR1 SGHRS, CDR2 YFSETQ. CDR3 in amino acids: CASSLGTAETQYF. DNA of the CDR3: TGCGCCAGCAGCCTCGGGACCGCGGAGACCCAGTACTTC.

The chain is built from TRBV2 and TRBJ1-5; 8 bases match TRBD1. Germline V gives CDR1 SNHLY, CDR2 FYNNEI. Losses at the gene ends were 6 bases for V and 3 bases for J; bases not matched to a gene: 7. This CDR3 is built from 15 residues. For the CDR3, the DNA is TGTGCCAGCAGGGCGGCAGGGGGCCTCAATCAGCCCCAGCATTTT. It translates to CASRAAGGLNQPQHF.

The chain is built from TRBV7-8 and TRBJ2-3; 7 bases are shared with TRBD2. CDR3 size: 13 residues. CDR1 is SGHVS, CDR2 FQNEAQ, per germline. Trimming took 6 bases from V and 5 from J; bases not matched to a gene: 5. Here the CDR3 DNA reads TGTGCCAGCAGAGGACCTAGCGGAGATACGCAGTATTTT. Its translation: CASRGPSGDTQYF.

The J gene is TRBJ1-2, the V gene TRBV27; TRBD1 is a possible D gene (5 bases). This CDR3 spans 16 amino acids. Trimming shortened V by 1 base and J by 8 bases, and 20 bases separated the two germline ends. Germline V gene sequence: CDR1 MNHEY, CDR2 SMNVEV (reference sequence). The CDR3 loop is CASSLLATDPIGGYTF. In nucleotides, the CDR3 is TGTGCCAGCAGTTTATTGGCGACAGACCCAATTGGGGGCTACACCTTC.

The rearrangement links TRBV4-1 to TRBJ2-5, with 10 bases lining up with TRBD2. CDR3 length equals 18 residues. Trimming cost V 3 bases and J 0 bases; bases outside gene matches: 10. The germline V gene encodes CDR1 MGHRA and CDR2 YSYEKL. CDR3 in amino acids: CASSHPVGLAGDQETQYF. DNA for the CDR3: TGCGCCAGCAGCCACCCGGTAGGTCTAGCGGGGGACCAAGAGACCCAGTACTTC.

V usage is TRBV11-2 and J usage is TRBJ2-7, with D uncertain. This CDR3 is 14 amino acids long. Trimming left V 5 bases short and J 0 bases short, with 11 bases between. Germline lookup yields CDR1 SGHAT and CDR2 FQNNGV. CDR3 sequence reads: CASSTRFFSYEQYF. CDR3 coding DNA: TGTGCCAGCAGCACACGTTTTTTCTCCTACGAGCAGTACTTC.

Here the CDR3 DNA reads TGTGCCATCAGTGAACCGGACAGGGTTTACGAGCAGTACTTC. Encoded protein: CAISEPDRVYEQYF. J is TRBJ2-7 and V is TRBV10-3, with TRBD1 matching over 8 bases. Per germline, CDR1 ENHRY and CDR2 SYGVKD. The V segment lost 3 bases and the J segment 4 bases; nucleotides outside the gene matches: 5. This CDR3 is built from 14 residues.

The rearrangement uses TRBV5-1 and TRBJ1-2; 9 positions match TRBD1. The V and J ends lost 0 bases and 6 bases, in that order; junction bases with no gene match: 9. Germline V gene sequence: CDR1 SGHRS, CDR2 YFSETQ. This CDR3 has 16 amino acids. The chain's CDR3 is CASSLVGTGPFNGYTF. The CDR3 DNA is TGCGCCAGCAGCTTGGTGGGGACAGGGCCGTTTAATGGCTACACCTTC.

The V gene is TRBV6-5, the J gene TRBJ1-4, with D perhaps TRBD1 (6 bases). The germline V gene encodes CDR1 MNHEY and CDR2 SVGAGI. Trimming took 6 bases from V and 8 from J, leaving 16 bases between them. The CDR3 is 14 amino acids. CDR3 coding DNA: TGTGCCAGCAGGATCTCAGGGGTCGGCGAAAAACTGTTTTTT. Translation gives CASRISGVGEKLFF.

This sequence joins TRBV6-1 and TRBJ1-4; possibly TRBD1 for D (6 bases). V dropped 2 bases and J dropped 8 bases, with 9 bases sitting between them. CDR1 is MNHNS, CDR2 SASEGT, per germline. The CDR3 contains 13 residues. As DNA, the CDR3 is TGTGCCAGCAGTGAAACAGGGTGGGAAAAACTGTTTTTT. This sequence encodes CASSETGWEKLFF.

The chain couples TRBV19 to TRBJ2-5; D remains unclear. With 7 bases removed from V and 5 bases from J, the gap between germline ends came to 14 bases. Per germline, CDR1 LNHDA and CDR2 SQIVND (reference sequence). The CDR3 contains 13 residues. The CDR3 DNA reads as TGTGCCAGTACCCCCGCCTCCCGGGAGACCCAGTACTTC. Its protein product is CASTPASRETQYF.

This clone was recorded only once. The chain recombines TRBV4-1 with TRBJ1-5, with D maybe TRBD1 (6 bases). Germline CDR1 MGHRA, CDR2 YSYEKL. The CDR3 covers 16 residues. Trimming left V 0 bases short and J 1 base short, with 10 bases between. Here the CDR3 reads CASSQEGGHSNQPQHF. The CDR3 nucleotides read TGCGCCAGCAGCCAAGAAGGGGGACACAGCAATCAGCCCCAGCATTTT.

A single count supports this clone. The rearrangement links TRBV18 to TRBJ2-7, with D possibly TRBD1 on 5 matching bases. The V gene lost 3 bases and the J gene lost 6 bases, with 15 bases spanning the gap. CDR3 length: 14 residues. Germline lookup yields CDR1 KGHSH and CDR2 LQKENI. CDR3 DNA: TGTGCCAGCTCACCTCCGGAAACAGGTGGCGAGCAGTACTTC. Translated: CASSPPETGGEQYF.

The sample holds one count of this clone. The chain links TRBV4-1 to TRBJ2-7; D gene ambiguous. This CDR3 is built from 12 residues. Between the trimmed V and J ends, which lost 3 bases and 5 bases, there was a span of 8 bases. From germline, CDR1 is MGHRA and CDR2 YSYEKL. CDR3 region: CASSHGSHEQYF. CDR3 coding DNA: TGCGCCAGCAGCCACGGATCCCACGAGCAGTACTTC.